This T cell receptor (beta chain) was captured in a study of early T cells in non-severe SARS-CoV-2 infection. Overall study: RNA in bulk from unsorted whole blood was sequenced, and chains were unpaired. Study-wide results and caveats: Matches to VDJdb favored anti-spike CD8 responses and missed private and CD4 specificities.

This clonotype was observed a few times. Its matching antigen is unknown. In germline, CDR1 is SNHLY, CDR2 FYNNEI. This CDR3 is 15 amino acids long. The junction had 5 bases not matched to a gene; V was cut back by 6 bases and J by 2 bases. cDNA molecules, individually, were tagged with unique molecular identifiers. Each CDR3 protein gets one entry after TCRdb re-called the 5' RACE reads with MiXCR. The sample contains roughly 53,000 distinct CDR3 sequences, 10% of which appear only once. The sequencing sample was made of whole blood. This sequence was found in an adult who was a healthcare worker with PCR-confirmed SARS-CoV-2 infection or an uninfected control (not recorded which). This chain links TRBV2 with TRBJ2-3, with TRBD2 matching over 10 bases. The chain's CDR3 is CASRILAGYTDTQYF. CDR3 coding DNA: TGTGCCAGCAGGATACTAGCGGGGTACACAGATACGCAGTATTTT.